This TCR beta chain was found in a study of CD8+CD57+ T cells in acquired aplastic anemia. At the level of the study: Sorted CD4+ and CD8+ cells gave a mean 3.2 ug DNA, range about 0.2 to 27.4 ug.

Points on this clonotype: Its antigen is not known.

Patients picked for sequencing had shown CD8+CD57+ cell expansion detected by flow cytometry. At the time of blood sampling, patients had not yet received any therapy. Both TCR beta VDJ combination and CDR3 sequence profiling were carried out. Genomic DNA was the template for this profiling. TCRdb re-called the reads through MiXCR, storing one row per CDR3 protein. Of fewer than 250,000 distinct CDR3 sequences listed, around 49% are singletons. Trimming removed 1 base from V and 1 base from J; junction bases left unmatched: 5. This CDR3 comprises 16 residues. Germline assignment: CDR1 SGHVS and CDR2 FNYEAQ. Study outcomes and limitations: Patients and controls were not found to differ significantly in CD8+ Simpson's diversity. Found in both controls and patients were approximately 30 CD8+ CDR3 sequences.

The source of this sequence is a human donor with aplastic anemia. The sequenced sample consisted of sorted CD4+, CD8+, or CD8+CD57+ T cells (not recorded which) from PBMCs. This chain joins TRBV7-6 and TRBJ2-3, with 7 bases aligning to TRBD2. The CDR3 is CASSLVAGDGTDTQYF. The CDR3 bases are TGTGCCAGCAGCTTAGTTGCGGGAGATGGCACAGATACGCAGTATTTT.